This paragraph reports one TCR beta chain. The target antigen is unknown. Newly diagnosed hyperthyroidism, duration under 2 months, in patients aged 18 to 65. TCR beta CDR3 region amplification was performed from RNA transcripts. First-round RT-PCR targeting the TCR CDR3 was performed with the HTBI primer set. Each CDR3 protein is one row after TCRdb ran MiXCR on the multiplex PCR reads. The sample lists roughly 570,000 distinct CDR3 sequences; about 43% were seen once. With 3 bases clipped from V and 10 bases from J, the junction kept 10 bases outside the gene matches. Germline CDR1 MRHNA, CDR2 SNTAGT. The CDR3 consists of 15 residues. This sample was included in a study of T cells in Graves' hyperthyroidism and ophthalmopathy. Overall study results and limits: A model of 13 V-J pairs discriminated ophthalmopathy from stable hyperthyroidism.

The specimen was peripheral blood or thyroid tissue (not recorded which). This rearrangement joins TRBV6-4 to TRBJ2-2, with TRBD1 matching over 8 bases. This clonotype was obtained from a woman younger than 35 with Graves' hyperthyroidism. CDR3 residues: CASSENPGQVSELFF. CDR3 nucleotides: TGTGCCAGCAGTGAGAACCCGGGACAGGTCTCGGAGCTGTTTTTT.